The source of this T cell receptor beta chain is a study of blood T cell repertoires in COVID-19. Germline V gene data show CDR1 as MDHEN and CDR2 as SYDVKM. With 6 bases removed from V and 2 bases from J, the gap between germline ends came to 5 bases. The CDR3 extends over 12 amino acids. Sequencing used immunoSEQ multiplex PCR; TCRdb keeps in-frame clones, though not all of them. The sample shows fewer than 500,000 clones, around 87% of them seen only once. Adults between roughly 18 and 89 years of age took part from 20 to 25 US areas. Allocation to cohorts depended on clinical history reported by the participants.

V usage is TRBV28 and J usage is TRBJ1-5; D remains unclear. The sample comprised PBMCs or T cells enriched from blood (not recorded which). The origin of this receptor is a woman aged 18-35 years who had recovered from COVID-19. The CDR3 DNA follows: TGTGCCAGCAGGATAGGCAATCAGCCCCAGCATTTT. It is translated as CASRIGNQPQHF.